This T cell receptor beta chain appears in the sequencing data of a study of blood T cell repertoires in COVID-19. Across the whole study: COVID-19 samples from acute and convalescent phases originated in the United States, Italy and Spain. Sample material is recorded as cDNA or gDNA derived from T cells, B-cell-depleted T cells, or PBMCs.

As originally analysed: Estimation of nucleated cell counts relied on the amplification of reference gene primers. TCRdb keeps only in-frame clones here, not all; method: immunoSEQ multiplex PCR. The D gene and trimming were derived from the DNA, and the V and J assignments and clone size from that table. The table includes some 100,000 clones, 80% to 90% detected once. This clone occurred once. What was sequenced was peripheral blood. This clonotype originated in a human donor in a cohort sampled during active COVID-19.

CDR3 protein: CASSQNRGQGAGETQYF. For the CDR3, the DNA is TGTGCCAGCAGCCAGAATCGCGGACAGGGGGCAGGGGAGACCCAGTACTTC. The chain links TRBV2 to TRBJ2-5; 11 bases agree with TRBD1. After removal of 6 bases from V and 5 bases from J, the junction contained 14 bases not matched to a gene. This CDR3 contains 17 residues. Germline lookup yields CDR1 SNHLY and CDR2 FYNNEI.